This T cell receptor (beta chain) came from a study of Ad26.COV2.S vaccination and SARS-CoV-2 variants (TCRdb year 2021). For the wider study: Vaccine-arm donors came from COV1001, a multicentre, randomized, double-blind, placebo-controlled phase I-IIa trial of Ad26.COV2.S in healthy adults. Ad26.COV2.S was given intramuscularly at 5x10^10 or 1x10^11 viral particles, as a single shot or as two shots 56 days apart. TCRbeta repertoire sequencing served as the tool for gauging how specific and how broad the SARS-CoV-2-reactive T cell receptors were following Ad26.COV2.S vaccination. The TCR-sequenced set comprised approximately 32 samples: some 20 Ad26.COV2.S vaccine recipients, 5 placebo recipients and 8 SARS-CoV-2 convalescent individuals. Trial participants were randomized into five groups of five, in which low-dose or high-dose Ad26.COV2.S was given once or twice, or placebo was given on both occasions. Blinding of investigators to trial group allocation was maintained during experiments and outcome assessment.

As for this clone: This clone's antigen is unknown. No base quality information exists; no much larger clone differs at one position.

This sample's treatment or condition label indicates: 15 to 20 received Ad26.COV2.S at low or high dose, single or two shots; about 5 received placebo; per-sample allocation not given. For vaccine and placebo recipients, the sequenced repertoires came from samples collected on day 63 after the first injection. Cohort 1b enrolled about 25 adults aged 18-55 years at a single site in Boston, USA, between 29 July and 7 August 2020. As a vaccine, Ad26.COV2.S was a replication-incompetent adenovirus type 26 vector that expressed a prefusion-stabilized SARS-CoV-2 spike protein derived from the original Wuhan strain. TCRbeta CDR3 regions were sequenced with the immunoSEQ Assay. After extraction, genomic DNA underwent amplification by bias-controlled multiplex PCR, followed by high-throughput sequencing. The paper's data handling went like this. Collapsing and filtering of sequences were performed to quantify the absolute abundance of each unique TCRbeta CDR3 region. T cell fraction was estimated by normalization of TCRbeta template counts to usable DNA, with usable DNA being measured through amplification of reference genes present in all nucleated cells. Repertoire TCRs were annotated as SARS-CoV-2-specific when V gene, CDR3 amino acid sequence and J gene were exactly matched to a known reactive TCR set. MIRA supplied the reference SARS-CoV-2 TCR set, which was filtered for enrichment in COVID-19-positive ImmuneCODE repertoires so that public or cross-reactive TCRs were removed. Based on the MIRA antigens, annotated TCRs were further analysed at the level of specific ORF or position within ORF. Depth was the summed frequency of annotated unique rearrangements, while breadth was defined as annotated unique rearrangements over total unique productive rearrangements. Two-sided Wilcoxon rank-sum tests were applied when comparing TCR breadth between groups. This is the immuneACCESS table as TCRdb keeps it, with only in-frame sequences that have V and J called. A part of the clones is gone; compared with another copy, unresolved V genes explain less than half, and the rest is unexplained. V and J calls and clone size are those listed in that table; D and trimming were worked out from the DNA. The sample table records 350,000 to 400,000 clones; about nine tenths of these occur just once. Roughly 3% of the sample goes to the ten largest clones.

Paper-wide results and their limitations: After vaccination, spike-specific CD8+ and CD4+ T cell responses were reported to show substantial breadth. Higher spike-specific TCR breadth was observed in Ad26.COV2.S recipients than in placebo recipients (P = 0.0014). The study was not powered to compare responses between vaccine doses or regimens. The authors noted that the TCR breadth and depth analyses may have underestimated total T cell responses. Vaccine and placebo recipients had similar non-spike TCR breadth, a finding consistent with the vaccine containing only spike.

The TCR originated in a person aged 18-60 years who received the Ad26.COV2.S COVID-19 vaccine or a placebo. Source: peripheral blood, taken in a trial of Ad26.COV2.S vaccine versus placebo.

The CDR3 is CASSKMTSGGGDTQYF. The nucleotide sequence reads as follows: TGTGCCAGCAGCAAGATGACTAGCGGGGGAGGAGATACGCAGTATTTT. The chain is assembled from TRBV7-8 and TRBJ2-3; a stretch of 12 junction bases matches TRBD2. Taken from the germline V gene, the CDR1 and CDR2 loops are SGHVS and FQNEAQ. Spanning cysteine to phenylalanine, the CDR3 consists of 16 amino acids. Kept here is only the CDR3 DNA, which spans 48 bases and is read in frame from base 1. Trimming removed 5 bases from V and 5 bases from J; the gene matches leave 8 bases unexplained.